This T cell receptor beta chain is from a study of T cell responses to AZD1222 COVID-19 vaccine. The data were produced by immunoSEQ multiplex PCR, yet TCRdb's version contains in-frame clones alone and is incomplete. The table includes 150,000 to 200,000 clones, 70% to 90% detected once. V shed 3 bases and J 5 bases; nucleotides not matched to a gene: 9. Germline CDR1 SGHTA, CDR2 FQGNSA. The CDR3 runs to 16 residues. The sequencing used peripheral blood, collected 28 days after the second AZD1222 dose. The TCR originated in an adult who received the AZD1222 COVID-19 vaccine. The gene calls are TRBV7-2 and TRBJ1-5; 8 bases match TRBD1. CDR3 loop: CASSFGTGRSDQPQHF. The CDR3 bases are TGTGCCAGCAGCTTCGGGACAGGACGTTCGGATCAGCCCCAGCATTTT.